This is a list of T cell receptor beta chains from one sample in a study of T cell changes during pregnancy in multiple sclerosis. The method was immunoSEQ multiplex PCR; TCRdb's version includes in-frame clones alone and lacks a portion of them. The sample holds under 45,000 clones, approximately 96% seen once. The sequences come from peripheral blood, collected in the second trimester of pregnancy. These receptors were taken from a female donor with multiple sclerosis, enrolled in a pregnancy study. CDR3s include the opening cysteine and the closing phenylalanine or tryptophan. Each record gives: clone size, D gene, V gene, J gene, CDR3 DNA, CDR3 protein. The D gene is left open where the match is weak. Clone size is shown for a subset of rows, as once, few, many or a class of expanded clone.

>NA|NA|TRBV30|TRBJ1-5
TGTGCCTGGAGTGTACGGACAGCGTCCTCTTATAGCAATCAGCCCCAGCATTTT
CAWSVRTASSYSNQPQHF
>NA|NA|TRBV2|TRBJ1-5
TGTGCCAGCAGTGAAGGGCAACCCAATCAGCCCCAGCATTTT
CASSEGQPNQPQHF
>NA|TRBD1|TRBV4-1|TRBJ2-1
TGCGCCAGCAGACTCAGTTCCGGGACAGCCTACAATGAGCAGTTCTTC
CASRLSSGTAYNEQFF
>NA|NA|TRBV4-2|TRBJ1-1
TGTGCCAGCAGCCAAGGACTAGAAGCTTTCTTT
CASSQGLEAFF
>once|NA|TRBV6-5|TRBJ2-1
TGTGCCAGCAGTTACTCAAGACAGAGTAAAGTTGAGCAGTTCTTC
CASSYSRQSKVEQFF
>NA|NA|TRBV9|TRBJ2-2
TGTGCCAGCAGCGTAGGGAGAGGAGCTCCGAACACCGGGGAGCTGTTTTTT
CASSVGRGAPNTGELFF
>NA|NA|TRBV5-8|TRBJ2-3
TGTGCCAGCAGCTTGGAGGGGGAGAGCACAGATACGCAGTATTTT
CASSLEGESTDTQYF
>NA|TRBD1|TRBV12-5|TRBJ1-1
TGTGCTAGTGGTTTGCCCCGACAGGGGACCTACACTGAAGCTTTCTTT
CASGLPRQGTYTEAFF
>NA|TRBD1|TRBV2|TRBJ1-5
TGTGCCTCATCGGGACAGTCAAGGCAGCCCCAGCATTTT
CASSGQSRQPQHF
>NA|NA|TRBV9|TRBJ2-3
TGTGCCAGCAGCGTAGGGCGGGGCGCTAGCACAGATACGCAGTATTTT
CASSVGRGASTDTQYF
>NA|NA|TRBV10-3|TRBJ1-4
TGTGCCATCAGTGAGTCGACGTCGGGGGGAAAACTGTTTTTT
CAISESTSGGKLFF
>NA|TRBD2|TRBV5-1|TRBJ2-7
TGCGCCAGCAGCTTGCACGGGACTAGCGGATCCTACGAGCAGTACTTC
CASSLHGTSGSYEQYF
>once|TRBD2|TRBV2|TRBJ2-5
TGTGCCAGCAGCTGGGACTACTCCCAAGAGACCCAGTACTTC
CASSWDYSQETQYF
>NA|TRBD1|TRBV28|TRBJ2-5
TGTGCCAGCAGTTCAGCCGGGACAGGGGGTATCGTGGAGACCCAGTACTTC
CASSSAGTGGIVETQYF
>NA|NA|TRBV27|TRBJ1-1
TGTGCCAGCAACCCCGGCGGGAGCACTGAAGCTTTCTTT
CASNPGGSTEAFF
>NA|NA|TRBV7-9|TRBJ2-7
TGTGCCAGCAGCCCCTTATTTATCAGGGTTCCGTCTTTCGAGCAGTACTTC
CASSPLFIRVPSFEQYF
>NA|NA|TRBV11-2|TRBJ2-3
TGTGCCAGCAGCCTCCAGTTCCCAGATACGCAGTATTTT
CASSLQFPDTQYF
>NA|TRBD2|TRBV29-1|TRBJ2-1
TGCAGCGGACGGACTAGCGGGAGAAACAATGAGCAGTTCTTC
CSGRTSGRNNEQFF
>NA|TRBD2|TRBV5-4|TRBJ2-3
TGTGCCAGCAGCTTCCCGGGACTAGCGGCAGATACGCAGTATTTT
CASSFPGLAADTQYF
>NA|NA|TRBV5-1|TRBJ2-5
TGCGCCAGCAGCTTAGCTGCGACAGAGAAAGAGACCCAGTACTTC
CASSLAATEKETQYF
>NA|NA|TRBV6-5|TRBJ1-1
TGTGCCAGCAGTTACTCGGCCGCGAACACTGAAGCTTTCTTT
CASSYSAANTEAFF
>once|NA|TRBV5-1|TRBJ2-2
TGCGCCAGCAGCTCCAGAGGTCTGAACACCGGGGAGCTGTTTTTT
CASSSRGLNTGELFF
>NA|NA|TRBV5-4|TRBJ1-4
TGTGCCAGCAGCGGACACGGGGGGCTCAATGAAAAACTGTTTTTT
CASSGHGGLNEKLFF
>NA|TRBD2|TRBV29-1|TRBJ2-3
TGCAGCGTTGAACCGGCTAGCGGGAGGGTCCCAGATACGCAGTATTTT
CSVEPASGRVPDTQYF
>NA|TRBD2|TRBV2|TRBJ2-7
TGTGCCAGCAGGGTTGGCGGGGGGCGCGAGCAGTACTTC
CASRVGGGREQYF
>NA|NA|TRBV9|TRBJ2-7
TGTGCCAGCAGCCCCGCTCAGGGCCCCTACGAGCAGTACTTC
CASSPAQGPYEQYF